Listed here are 28 T cell receptor beta chains from one sample, sequenced in a study of Graves' ophthalmopathy and Graves' hyperthyroidism. RNA transcripts yielded amplified TCR beta CDR3 regions. RT-PCR in the first round used HTBI primers; a second-round multiplex PCR followed. One entry per CDR3 protein results from TCRdb running MiXCR on the multiplex PCR reads. The data contain 600,000 to 950,000 distinct CDR3 sequences, roughly 40% of them singletons. The sequencing input was peripheral blood. The receptors were gathered from an adult man with Graves' ophthalmopathy.

This clonotype was recorded many times. The genes are TRBV20-1 and TRBJ2-6, with D unclear. CDR1 is DFQATT, CDR2 SNEGSKA, per germline (reference sequence). This CDR3 spans 12 amino acids. V was cut by 4 bases and J by 0 bases, with 1 base left in between. The CDR3: CSANSGANVLTF. CDR3 in DNA: TGCAGTGCTAACTCTGGGGCCAACGTCCTGACTTTC.

This chain connects TRBV7-2 to TRBJ1-5; D gene unclear. This CDR3 is 16 amino acids long. The germline V and J ends were trimmed by 3 bases and 0 bases, with 12 bases remaining between them. CDR1 is SGHTA and CDR2 is FQGNSA in the germline V gene. The CDR3 region is CASSLGTSLSNQPQHF. The CDR3 coding sequence is TGTGCCAGCAGCTTGGGTACAAGTCTTAGCAATCAGCCCCAGCATTTT.

The chain's CDR3 is CSERQTQETQYF. The CDR3 region has the DNA TGCAGCGAACGACAGACACAAGAGACCCAGTACTTC. The chain employs TRBV29-1 and TRBJ2-5; TRBD1 might be the D (5 bases). CDR3 length equals 12 residues. Germline CDR1 reads SQVTM; CDR2 reads ANQGSEA. The ends were cut back, 7 bases at V and 2 bases at J, with 11 bases in the middle.

This clonotype appeared many times. The junction and the germline gene differ at one end; a read error may be behind it. The gene calls are TRBV7-9 and TRBJ1-2; the D gene is possibly TRBD1 (6 bases). CDR3 size: 14 residues. Germline loops: CDR1 SEHNR, CDR2 FQNEAQ (reference sequence). The CDR3 loop reads CASSLGQINYGYTF. The CDR3 coding sequence is TGCGCCAGCAGCCTAGGACAGATTAACTATGGCTACACCTTC.

The gene calls are TRBV10-3 and TRBJ2-2; 8 bases map to TRBD2. CDR1 is ENHRY, CDR2 SYGVKD, per germline. This CDR3 is built from 14 residues. After removal of 7 bases from V and 5 bases from J, the junction contained 6 bases not matched to a gene. The CDR3 reads CAINGGGKTGELFF. The CDR3, as DNA: TGTGCCATCAACGGGGGGGGTAAAACCGGGGAGCTGTTTTTT.

J is TRBJ2-7 and V is TRBV2, with a weak D call TRBD1 (6 bases). Germline CDR1 is SNHLY and CDR2 is FYNNEI. The CDR3 length is 13 residues. V shed 5 bases and J shed 6 bases, with 14 bases lying between them. CDR3 in amino acids: CASSFGRGSEQYF. The CDR3 bases are TGTGCCAGCAGTTTTGGTAGGGGGTCCGAGCAGTACTTC. Full variable domain (rest looked up from reference TRBV2 and TRBJ2-7): EPEVTQTPSHQVTQMGQEVILRCVPISNHLYFYWYRQILGQKVEFLVSFYNNEISEKSEIFDDQFSVERPDGSNFTLKIRSTKLEDSAMYFCASSFGRGSEQYFGPGTRLTVT.

The chain links TRBV29-1 to TRBJ2-7; TRBD1 agrees at 9 bases. With V trimmed by 6 bases and J by 6 bases, 12 bases remained unmatched. The CDR3 covers 14 residues. Germline CDR1 and CDR2: SQVTM and ANQGSEA. The CDR3 spells CSVGRTGALSEQYF. CDR3 bases: TGCAGCGTGGGACGGACAGGGGCTCTCTCCGAGCAGTACTTC.

This clonotype was detected only a few times. The chain carries TRBV4-1 and TRBJ2-5; 8 positions agree with TRBD2. Germline CDR1 and CDR2: MGHRA and YSYEKL. V lost 5 bases and J lost 2; bases outside the gene matches: 4. The CDR3 sequence is 14 residues long. Here the CDR3 DNA reads TGCGCCAGCAGCTTCCGACTAGCGCAAGAGACCCAGTACTTC. It is translated as CASSFRLAQETQYF.

The V gene is TRBV20-1, the J gene TRBJ1-1; D is perhaps TRBD1 (6 bases). Germline loops: CDR1 DFQATT, CDR2 SNEGSKA (reference sequence). The CDR3 extends over 14 amino acids. The V end lost 3 bases, the J end lost 5 bases, and 16 bases lay between the germline ends. The CDR3 bases are TGCAGTGCTAGTTATGTGGGGGGGCGGACTGAAGCTTTCTTT. Residues: CSASYVGGRTEAFF.

The DNA of the CDR3 is TGTGCCAGCAGCCATCGGGACGCTAACTATGGCTACACCTTC. Residues: CASSHRDANYGYTF. The chain couples TRBV9 to TRBJ1-2; D possibly corresponds to TRBD1 (5 bases). In germline, CDR1 is SGDLS, CDR2 YYNGEE. The CDR3 runs 14 residues. Trimming pared 4 bases from V and 0 bases from J, leaving 10 bases between.

Many counts were recorded for this clonotype. This chain joins TRBV29-1 and TRBJ1-2, with TRBD1 identical over 7 bases. Germline CDR1 SQVTM, CDR2 ANQGSEA. There are 11 residues in the CDR3. The trim removed 4 bases at V and 7 bases at J, leaving 3 bases unmatched. The CDR3 DNA reads TGCAGCGTTGCTCAGGGGGGTGGCTACACCTTC. Amino acids: CSVAQGGGYTF.

This clonotype occurred many times. V and J are TRBV2 and TRBJ2-7, with 9 bases lining up with TRBD2. There are 14 residues in the CDR3. The V and J ends lost 4 bases and 5 bases, in that order; junction bases with no gene match: 6. Per germline, CDR1 SNHLY and CDR2 FYNNEI. The DNA of the CDR3 is TGTGCCAGCAGTGGTCGAGCGGGAGGCCACGAGCAGTACTTC. Translating gives CASSGRAGGHEQYF.

The table lists this clonotype with many counts. This sequence joins TRBV6-5 and TRBJ1-6; TRBD1 matches at 8 bases. This CDR3 is 14 amino acids long. The trim removed 6 bases at V and 5 bases at J, leaving 3 bases unmatched. CDR1 is MNHEY and CDR2 is SVGAGI in the germline V gene. CDR3: CASRLTGDNSPLHF. The CDR3 coding sequence is TGTGCCAGCAGATTGACAGGGGATAATTCACCCCTCCACTTT.

This clonotype was counted ten times or more. V usage is TRBV7-2 and J usage is TRBJ2-7; the D is unclear. The V and J ends lost 2 bases and 13 bases respectively, with 12 bases between them. The V gene's germline CDR1 is SGHTA and CDR2 FQGNSA. The CDR3 runs to 11 residues. In nucleotides, the CDR3 is TGTGCCAGCAGCTTAAACCTATACGTATACTTC. Translated, it gives CASSLNLYVYF. The complete variable domain, with remaining parts taken from reference TRBV7-2 and TRBJ2-7, reads GAGVSQSPSNKVTEKGKDVELRCDPISGHTALYWYRQSLGQGLEFLIYFQGNSAPDKSGLPSDRFSAERTGGSVSTLTIQRTQQEDSAVYLCASSLNLYVYFGPGTRLTVT.

V is TRBV2 and J is TRBJ1-5; possibly TRBD1 for D (5 bases). Germline V gene sequence: CDR1 SNHLY, CDR2 FYNNEI. The length of the CDR3 is 15 residues. V was clipped by 4 bases and J by 6 bases, with 16 bases between them. The CDR3 region is CASSVSEGDSQPQHF. Here the CDR3 DNA reads TGTGCCAGCAGTGTCTCCGAAGGGGATAGTCAGCCCCAGCATTTT. The full variable domain, completed using reference TRBV2 and TRBJ1-5, is EPEVTQTPSHQVTQMGQEVILRCVPISNHLYFYWYRQILGQKVEFLVSFYNNEISEKSEIFDDQFSVERPDGSNFTLKIRSTKLEDSAMYFCASSVSEGDSQPQHFGDGTRLSIL.

This clonotype was detected only a few times. The genes are TRBV4-2 and TRBJ2-7; no definite D call. Germline-derived CDR1 and CDR2 are LGHNA and YNFKEQ. CDR3 length: 15 residues. Trimming took 2 bases from V and 0 from J, leaving 11 bases between them. The chain's CDR3 is CASSQFAGNSYEQYF. The CDR3 DNA reads as TGTGCCAGCAGCCAATTTGCAGGAAACTCCTACGAGCAGTACTTC.

This clonotype was observed a few times. V and J are TRBV24-1 and TRBJ2-2; D may be TRBD1 (5 bases). V gave up 0 bases and J gave up 1 base, with 14 bases separating them. Germline CDR1 reads KGHDR; CDR2 reads SFDVKD. The CDR3 extends over 18 amino acids. The CDR3 reads CATSDLDPRQGNTGELFF. CDR3 in DNA: TGTGCCACCAGTGATTTGGATCCGAGGCAGGGGAACACCGGGGAGCTGTTTTTT.

Turning to this clonotype: Since a much larger clone is just one base distant, this may be a read error. No conserved phenylalanine or tryptophan ends this CDR3, so it is likely a read error. The J gene is TRBJ1-1, the V gene TRBV9; unclear D gene. The CDR3 is 13 amino acids. CDR1 and CDR2 (germline): SGDLS, YYNGEE. Between the trimmed V and J ends, which lost 6 bases and 4 bases, there was a span of 13 bases. Here the CDR3 reads CASKGPEGTEAFL. CDR3 bases: TGTGCCAGCAAAGGACCTGAGGGCACTGAAGCTTTCCTT.

CDR3 in DNA: TGTGCCAGCAGCTTTGGTGGGTCGTCAGATACGCAGTATTTT. The encoded protein is CASSFGGSSDTQYF. The V gene is TRBV7-9, the J gene TRBJ2-3; D is ambiguous. Deletions cut 3 bases from V and 4 bases from J, with 11 bases between. The germline V gene encodes CDR1 SEHNR and CDR2 FQNEAQ (reference sequence). This CDR3 has 14 amino acids.

A remark on this clonotype: This may be a read error, as it is one base from a much larger clone. The CDR3 coding sequence is TGCAGCGTTTGCGACACCGGGGGGCTGTTTTTT. This sequence encodes CSVCDTGGLFF. The chain uses TRBV29-1 and TRBJ2-2, with a possible D match to TRBD2 (6 bases). The CDR3 length is 11 residues. Looked up from germline, CDR1 is SQVTM and CDR2 is ANQGSEA.

This rearrangement joins TRBV7-2 to TRBJ2-5, with D unclear. Germline lookup yields CDR1 SGHTA and CDR2 FQGNSA. There are 12 residues in the CDR3. V shed 5 bases and J shed 6 bases, with 10 bases lying between them. The CDR3 loop reads CASSTQSQTQYF. In nucleotides, the CDR3 is TGTGCCAGCAGCACCCAGTCGCAGACCCAGTACTTC.

This sequence joins TRBV3-1 and TRBJ1-1, with D perhaps matching TRBD1 (5 bases). Germline CDR1 and CDR2: LGHDT and YNNKEL (reference sequence). The CDR3 runs 15 residues. Trimming shortened V by 1 base and J by 0 bases, and 9 bases separated the two germline ends. CDR3 protein: CASSQGRGVNTEAFF. CDR3 coding DNA: TGTGCCAGCAGCCAAGGGAGGGGAGTGAACACTGAAGCTTTCTTT.

This clonotype was counted many times. The chain couples TRBV25-1 to TRBJ2-7; D remains unclear. The CDR3 is 14 amino acids. The V end lost 3 bases, the J end lost 9 bases, and 18 bases lay between the germline ends. Germline V gives CDR1 MGHDK, CDR2 SYGVNS. The CDR3 region is CASSDYRAGLVQYF. The DNA for the CDR3 is TGTGCCAGCAGTGACTACCGGGCAGGTCTTGTGCAGTACTTC.

Note on this clonotype: With a much larger clone just one base away, this may be a read error. The chain employs TRBV19 and TRBJ1-3, with a tentative D call TRBD1 (5 bases). Germline CDR1 reads LNHDA; CDR2 reads SQIVND (reference sequence). The CDR3 sequence is 14 residues long. The CDR3 protein is CASSQARSGDTIYF. Written as DNA, the CDR3 is TGTGCCAGCTCACAGGCTCGCTCTGGAGACACCATATATTTT.

The chain employs TRBV2 and TRBJ2-7; perhaps D is TRBD1 or TRBD2 (5 bases each). V gave up 6 bases and J gave up 2 bases, with 17 bases separating them. This CDR3 region has 15 residues. Germline lookup yields CDR1 SNHLY and CDR2 FYNNEI. The CDR3 spells CASSPPIGDPYEQYF. The CDR3 nucleotides read TGTGCCAGCAGCCCTCCCATAGGGGACCCCTACGAGCAGTACTTC. The whole variable domain, remainder taken from reference TRBV2 and TRBJ2-7, is EPEVTQTPSHQVTQMGQEVILRCVPISNHLYFYWYRQILGQKVEFLVSFYNNEISEKSEIFDDQFSVERPDGSNFTLKIRSTKLEDSAMYFCASSPPIGDPYEQYFGPGTRLTVT.

There are a few counts of this clonotype. The chain joins TRBV20-1 to TRBJ1-2, with D possibly matching TRBD1 (5 bases). Trimming shortened V by 5 bases and J by 2 bases, and 9 bases separated the two germline ends. Per germline, CDR1 DFQATT and CDR2 SNEGSKA (reference sequence). The CDR3 extends over 12 amino acids. The CDR3 DNA follows: TGCAGTGCTGAGACAGAGAACTATGGCTACACCTTC. Its translation: CSAETENYGYTF.

The V call is TRBV10-3, the J call TRBJ2-7; a weak D match, TRBD1 (6 bases). The germline V gene has CDR1 ENHRY and CDR2 SYGVKD. The V end lost 10 bases, the J end lost 5 bases, and 12 bases lay between the germline ends. The CDR3 contains 11 residues. CDR3 sequence reads: CASNRVDEQYF. Here the CDR3 DNA reads TGTGCCAGCAACAGGGTCGACGAGCAGTACTTC.

This rearrangement joins TRBV19 to TRBJ2-2, with D perhaps matching TRBD1 (6 bases). The CDR3 has 14 residues. Trimming removed 8 bases from V and 1 base from J, with 11 bases in between. Per the germline V gene, CDR1 is LNHDA and CDR2 is SQIVND (reference sequence). The CDR3: CASVSTGNTGELFF. As DNA, the CDR3 is TGTGCCAGTGTTTCGACAGGGAACACCGGGGAGCTGTTTTTT.